The source of this TCR beta chain is a study of shared clonotypes between healthy human individuals. This CDR3 comprises 13 residues. Trimming pared 7 bases from V and 7 bases from J, leaving 16 bases between. The V gene's germline CDR1 is MNHEY and CDR2 SVGAGI. Each sample came from a Caucasian adult donor living in Nashville, Tennessee. Study-level findings and limits: Sequencing depth was predicted to influence how clonotypes are shared among donors. Only blood underwent sampling, and tissue repertoires likely differ.

About this clone itself: Its antigen is not identified.

TCRdb's table, derived via immunoSEQ multiplex PCR, lists solely in-frame clones and lacks some. The data contain fewer than 650,000 clones, about 80% of them singletons. This chain links TRBV6-5 with TRBJ1-1, with D maybe TRBD1 (5 bases). Sequencing input: PBMCs. The source is a woman aged 40 to 50 in good health. Some clones in this sample may be carry-over from other donors' samples. The CDR3 nucleotides read TGTGCCAGCACCAAGGGAGGGGTCAATGAAGCTTTCTTT. It codes for CASTKGGVNEAFF.